This T cell receptor (beta chain) is from a study of T cell responses to AZD1222 COVID-19 vaccine. On the study more broadly: Pooling covered second doses at about 4 or about 12 weeks.

Clones were read by immunoSEQ multiplex PCR, and TCRdb kept only the in-frame ones, dropping some. Of 65,000 to 85,000 clones listed, less than 90% are singletons. Germline loops: CDR1 WNHNN, CDR2 SYGVQD (reference sequence). CDR3 length equals 13 residues. V lost 1 base to trimming and J lost 9 bases; unmatched junction nucleotides: 2. The specimen was peripheral blood, collected on day 0 of AZD1222 vaccination. The origin of this receptor is an adult in good health. The chain links TRBV10-1 to TRBJ2-1, with 8 bases matching TRBD2. The CDR3 here is CASSELLAAEQFF. CDR3 bases: TGCGCCAGCAGTGAGTTACTAGCGGCTGAGCAGTTCTTC.